This TCR beta chain appears in the sequencing data of a study of blood T cell repertoires in COVID-19. Looking at the study overall: From the United States, Italy and Spain came samples of acute and convalescent COVID-19.

This clone was detected only a few times. Here immunoSEQ multiplex PCR was the method, and the copy in TCRdb shows in-frame clones only, minus some. The repertoire includes roughly 130,000 clones, under 85% of them detected once, and around a tenth sits in the top ten. This CDR3 has 15 residues. V lost 6 bases to trimming and J lost 3 bases, with 17 bases between them. Germline CDR1 reads MNHEY; CDR2 reads SVGAGI. The TCR comes from a man between 40 and 49 years old with active or convalescent COVID-19. The rearrangement uses TRBV6-5 and TRBJ1-2; D ambiguous. The sequencing input was peripheral blood. CDR3 sequence reads: CASRPGRAEYYGYTF. The CDR3 DNA is TGTGCCAGCAGGCCGGGTCGAGCAGAATACTATGGCTACACCTTC.